Listed below are T cell receptor beta chains from one sample, sequenced in a study of T-cell reconstitution after alpha-beta-depleted transplantation in children. TCRdb called the PCR reads again in MiXCR, with one record for every CDR3 protein. The sample consists of around 420,000 distinct CDR3 sequences, roughly 17% of them appearing once. The sample consisted of PBMCs, mostly from graft donor cells, taken 360 days after TCRalphabeta/CD19-depleted stem cell transplant. The source is a boy under two years old who had a stem cell transplant for Wiskott-Aldrich syndrome, so the T cells may come from the graft donor. The CDR3 runs from the conserved cysteine through the conserved F or W. The order of the fields is J gene, clone size, V gene, CDR3 protein. The size entry is marked missing in some rows and otherwise reads once, few, many or a size class.

j_call: TRBJ2-4; clone_size: .; v_call: TRBV14; cdr3_aa: CASSQGGAGKNIQYF
j_call: TRBJ1-1; clone_size: many; v_call: TRBV5-1; cdr3_aa: CASRRGNTEAFF
j_call: TRBJ2-7; clone_size: .; v_call: TRBV14; cdr3_aa: CASSQGTGTGTNEQYF
j_call: TRBJ2-4; clone_size: few; v_call: TRBV28; cdr3_aa: CASSLKRDNLAKNIQYF
j_call: TRBJ2-7; clone_size: .; v_call: TRBV15; cdr3_aa: CATSRDKRRASYEQYF
j_call: TRBJ2-7; clone_size: .; v_call: TRBV4-1; cdr3_aa: CASSQEIIQGYEQYF
j_call: TRBJ1-2; clone_size: few; v_call: TRBV28; cdr3_aa: CAIRWRDGYTF
j_call: TRBJ2-7; clone_size: .; v_call: TRBV20-1; cdr3_aa: CSASLVSSYEQYF
j_call: TRBJ2-3; clone_size: .; v_call: TRBV18; cdr3_aa: CASSPQDEAQYF
j_call: TRBJ1-2; clone_size: few; v_call: TRBV6-5; cdr3_aa: CASSYLGTVGGYTF
j_call: TRBJ2-7; clone_size: .; v_call: TRBV5-1; cdr3_aa: CASSLRPGGISYEQYF
j_call: TRBJ2-1; clone_size: .; v_call: TRBV28; cdr3_aa: CASSTPRDTYYNEQFF
j_call: TRBJ1-1; clone_size: .; v_call: TRBV2; cdr3_aa: CASSEWYMNTEAFF
j_call: TRBJ2-1; clone_size: .; v_call: TRBV20-1; cdr3_aa: CSAYRPLPEQFF
j_call: TRBJ2-2; clone_size: few; v_call: TRBV6-5; cdr3_aa: CASSYSFWGGGELFF
j_call: TRBJ2-5; clone_size: few; v_call: TRBV29-1; cdr3_aa: CSVVGREETQYF
j_call: TRBJ2-3; clone_size: .; v_call: TRBV25-1; cdr3_aa: CASSEGRGLGTDTQYF
j_call: TRBJ2-1; clone_size: many; v_call: TRBV28; cdr3_aa: CASSSPGLAGIEQFF
j_call: TRBJ1-1; clone_size: many; v_call: TRBV12-3/TRBV12-4; cdr3_aa: CASSPGSTEAFF
j_call: TRBJ2-5; clone_size: few; v_call: TRBV25-1; cdr3_aa: CASSEFGREETQYF
j_call: TRBJ2-5; clone_size: few; v_call: TRBV5-5; cdr3_aa: CASSFPGQGTPETQYF
j_call: TRBJ1-1; clone_size: .; v_call: TRBV5-1; cdr3_aa: CASSFLGKGGTEAFF